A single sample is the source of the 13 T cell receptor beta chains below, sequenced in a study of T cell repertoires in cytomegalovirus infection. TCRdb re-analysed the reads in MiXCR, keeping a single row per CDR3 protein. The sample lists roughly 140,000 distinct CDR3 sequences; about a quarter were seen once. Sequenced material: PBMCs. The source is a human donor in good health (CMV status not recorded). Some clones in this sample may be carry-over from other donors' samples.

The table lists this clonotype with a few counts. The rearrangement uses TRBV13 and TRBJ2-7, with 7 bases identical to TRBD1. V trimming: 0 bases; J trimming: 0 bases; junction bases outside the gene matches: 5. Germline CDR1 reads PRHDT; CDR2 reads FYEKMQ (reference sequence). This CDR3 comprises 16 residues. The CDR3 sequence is CASSLGGGQSSYEQYF. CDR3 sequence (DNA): TGTGCCAGCAGCTTAGGAGGGGGACAGAGCTCCTACGAGCAGTACTTC.

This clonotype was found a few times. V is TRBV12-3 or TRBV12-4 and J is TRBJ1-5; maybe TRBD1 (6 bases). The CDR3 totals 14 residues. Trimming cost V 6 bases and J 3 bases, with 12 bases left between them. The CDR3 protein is CASRDRQVNQPQHF. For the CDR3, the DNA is TGTGCCAGCAGAGACCGACAGGTCAATCAGCCCCAGCATTTT.

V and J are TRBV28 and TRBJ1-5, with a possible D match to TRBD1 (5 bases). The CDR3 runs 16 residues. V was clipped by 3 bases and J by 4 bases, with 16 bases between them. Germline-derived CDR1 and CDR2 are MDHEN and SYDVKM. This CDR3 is CASSFGWRGENQPQHF. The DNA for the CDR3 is TGTGCCAGCAGTTTTGGTTGGAGAGGGGAAAATCAGCCCCAGCATTTT.

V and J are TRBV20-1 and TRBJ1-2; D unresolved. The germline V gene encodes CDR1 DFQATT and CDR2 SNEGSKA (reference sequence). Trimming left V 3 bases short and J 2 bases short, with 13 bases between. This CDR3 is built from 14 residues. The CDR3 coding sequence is TGCAGTGCTAGGACTGACACAACGAACTATGGCTACACCTTC. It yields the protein CSARTDTTNYGYTF.

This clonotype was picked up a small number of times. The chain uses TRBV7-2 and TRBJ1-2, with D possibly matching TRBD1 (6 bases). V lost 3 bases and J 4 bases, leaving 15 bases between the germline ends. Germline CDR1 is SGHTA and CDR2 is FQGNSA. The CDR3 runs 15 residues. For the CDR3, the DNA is TGTGCCAGCAGCTTCGGCCAGGGGCTACCCTATGGCTACACCTTC. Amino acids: CASSFGQGLPYGYTF.

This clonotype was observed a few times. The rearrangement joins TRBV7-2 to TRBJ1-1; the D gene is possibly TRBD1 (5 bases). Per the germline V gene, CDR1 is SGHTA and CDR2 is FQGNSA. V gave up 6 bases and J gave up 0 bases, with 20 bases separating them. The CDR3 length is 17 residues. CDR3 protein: CASRSTDRGLLNTEAFF. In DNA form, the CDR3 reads TGTGCCAGCAGGTCGACGGACCGGGGACTCTTGAACACTGAAGCTTTCTTT.

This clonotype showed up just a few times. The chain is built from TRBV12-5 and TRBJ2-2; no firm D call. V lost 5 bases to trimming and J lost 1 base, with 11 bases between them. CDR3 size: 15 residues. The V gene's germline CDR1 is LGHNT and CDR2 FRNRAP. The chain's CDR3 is CASGPEPGNTGELFF. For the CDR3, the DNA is TGTGCTAGTGGTCCGGAGCCAGGGAACACCGGGGAGCTGTTTTTT. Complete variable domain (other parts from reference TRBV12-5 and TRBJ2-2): DARVTQTPRHKVTEMGQEVTMRCQPILGHNTVFWYRQTMMQGLELLAYFRNRAPLDDSGMPKDRFSAEMPDATLATLKIQPSEPRDSAVYFCASGPEPGNTGELFFGEGSRLTVL.

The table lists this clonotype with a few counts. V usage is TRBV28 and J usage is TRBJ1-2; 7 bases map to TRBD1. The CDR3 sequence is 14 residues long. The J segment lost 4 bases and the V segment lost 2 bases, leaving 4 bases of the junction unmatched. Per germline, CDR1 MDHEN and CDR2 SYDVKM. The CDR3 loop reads CASSLTGVGYGYTF. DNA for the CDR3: TGTGCCAGCAGTTTAACAGGGGTAGGCTATGGCTACACCTTC.

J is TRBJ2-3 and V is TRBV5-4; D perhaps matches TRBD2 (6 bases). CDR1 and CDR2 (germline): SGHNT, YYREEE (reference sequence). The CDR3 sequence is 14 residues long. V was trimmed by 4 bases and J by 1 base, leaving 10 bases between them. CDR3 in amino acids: CASSETSRTDTQYF. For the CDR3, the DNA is TGTGCCAGCAGCGAGACTAGTCGCACAGATACGCAGTATTTT.

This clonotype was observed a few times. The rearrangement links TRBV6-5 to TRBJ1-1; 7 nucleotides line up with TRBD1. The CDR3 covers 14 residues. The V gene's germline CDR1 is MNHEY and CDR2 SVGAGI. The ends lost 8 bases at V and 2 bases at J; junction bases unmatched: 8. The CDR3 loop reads CASGQTGRNTEAFF. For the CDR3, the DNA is TGTGCCAGCGGACAGACAGGGAGAAACACTGAAGCTTTCTTT.

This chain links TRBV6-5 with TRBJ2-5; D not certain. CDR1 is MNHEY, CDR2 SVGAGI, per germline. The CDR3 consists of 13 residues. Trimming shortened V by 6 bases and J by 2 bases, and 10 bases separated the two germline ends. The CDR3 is CASSVGPQETQYF. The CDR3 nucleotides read TGTGCCAGCAGCGTTGGGCCACAAGAGACCCAGTACTTC.

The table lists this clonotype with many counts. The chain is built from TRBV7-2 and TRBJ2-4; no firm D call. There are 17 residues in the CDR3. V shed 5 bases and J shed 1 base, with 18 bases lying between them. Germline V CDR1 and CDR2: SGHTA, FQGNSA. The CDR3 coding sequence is TGTGCCAGCAGCCTCGGACGGGTGGGTCAGGCCAAAAACATTCAGTACTTC. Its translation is CASSLGRVGQAKNIQYF.

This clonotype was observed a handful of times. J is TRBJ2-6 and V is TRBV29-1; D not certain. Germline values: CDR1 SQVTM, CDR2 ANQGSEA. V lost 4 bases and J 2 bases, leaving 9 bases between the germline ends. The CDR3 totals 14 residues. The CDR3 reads CSVGEIAGANVLTF. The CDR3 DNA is TGCAGCGTTGGTGAGATTGCTGGGGCCAACGTCCTGACTTTC.